A selection of T cell receptor beta chains follows, all from one sample in a study of T-cell reconstitution after alpha-beta-depleted transplantation in children. Each CDR3 protein is one row after TCRdb ran MiXCR on the PCR reads. The table includes around 250,000 distinct CDR3 sequences, 9.9% detected once. The source material was PBMCs from the stem cell graft donor, sampled from the stem cell graft. Source of these receptors: a human donor who donated a stem cell graft to a child with SCID. Each CDR3 is given with its conserved first and last residue. The order of the fields is V gene, clone size, J gene, D gene, CDR3 DNA, CDR3 protein. The D gene is left open where the match is weak. Expanded clones get a size class; other rows say once, few or many, or leave the size out.

v_gene: TRBV11-2
abundance: few
j_gene: TRBJ1-5
d_gene: -
CDR3nt: TGTGCCAGCAGCCGAGACATTTTCTATAGCAATCAGCCCCAGCATTTT
CDR3aa: CASSRDIFYSNQPQHF

v_gene: TRBV7-2
abundance: -
j_gene: TRBJ2-7
d_gene: -
CDR3nt: TGTGCCAGCAGCGGGGGCAGGGAGGACGAGCAGTACTTC
CDR3aa: CASSGGREDEQYF

v_gene: TRBV4-1
abundance: few
j_gene: TRBJ1-3
d_gene: -
CDR3nt: TGCGCCAGCAGCCCGAGGGACATTTCTGGAAACACCATATATTTT
CDR3aa: CASSPRDISGNTIYF

v_gene: TRBV20-1
abundance: few
j_gene: TRBJ2-2
d_gene: -
CDR3nt: TGCAGTGCTAGACCGAAAGGTCATACCGGGGAGCTGTTTTTT
CDR3aa: CSARPKGHTGELFF

v_gene: TRBV12-3/TRBV12-4
abundance: few
j_gene: TRBJ1-1
d_gene: -
CDR3nt: TGTGCCAGCAGTCAGGGACTCCTGAACACTGAAGCTTTCTTT
CDR3aa: CASSQGLLNTEAFF

v_gene: TRBV12-3/TRBV12-4
abundance: few
j_gene: TRBJ2-1
d_gene: TRBD2
CDR3nt: TGTGCCAGCAGTCCGACCCGACTAGCGGGGGGTTACAATGAGCAGTTCTTC
CDR3aa: CASSPTRLAGGYNEQFF

v_gene: TRBV6-5
abundance: few
j_gene: TRBJ1-5
d_gene: -
CDR3nt: TGTGCCAGCATGTTGCAGGGGATCCTCAATAGCAATCAGCCCCAGCATTTT
CDR3aa: CASMLQGILNSNQPQHF

v_gene: TRBV6-5
abundance: few
j_gene: TRBJ2-5
d_gene: -
CDR3nt: TGTGCCAGCAGTTACTCGACCAGCTTTGGGGAGACCCAGTACTTC
CDR3aa: CASSYSTSFGETQYF

v_gene: TRBV27
abundance: -
j_gene: TRBJ1-1
d_gene: -
CDR3nt: TGTGCCAGTCAGACCCCCACTGAAGCTTTCTTT
CDR3aa: CASQTPTEAFF

v_gene: TRBV29-1
abundance: many
j_gene: TRBJ2-7
d_gene: -
CDR3nt: TGCAGCGTTGCGCTTTCCTCCTACGAGCAGTACTTC
CDR3aa: CSVALSSYEQYF

v_gene: TRBV7-2
abundance: -
j_gene: TRBJ2-6
d_gene: -
CDR3nt: TGTGCCAGCAGCTTGGTCGGGTTCTCTGGGGCCAACGTCCTGACTTTC
CDR3aa: CASSLVGFSGANVLTF

v_gene: TRBV2
abundance: -
j_gene: TRBJ2-2
d_gene: -
CDR3nt: TGTGCCAGCAGTGATTCGGGGGCCGGCGGGCCCACCGGGGAGCTGTTTTTT
CDR3aa: CASSDSGAGGPTGELFF

v_gene: TRBV5-1
abundance: many
j_gene: TRBJ1-1
d_gene: -
CDR3nt: TGCGCCAGCAGCTTGGAGTGGAACACTGAAGCTTTCTTT
CDR3aa: CASSLEWNTEAFF

v_gene: TRBV4-2
abundance: few
j_gene: TRBJ2-3
d_gene: -
CDR3nt: TGTGCCAGCAGCCAGCTGGGTGGAGCTTGGGCCCGGGACGCCGCTAGCACAGATACGCAGTATTTT
CDR3aa: CASSQLGGAWARDAASTDTQYF

v_gene: TRBV20-1
abundance: many
j_gene: TRBJ2-1
d_gene: TRBD1
CDR3nt: TGCAGTGCTAGGCCAGGGACAGGGAGGGCGAATGAGCAGTTCTTC
CDR3aa: CSARPGTGRANEQFF

v_gene: TRBV7-6
abundance: few
j_gene: TRBJ1-3
d_gene: -
CDR3nt: TGTGCCAGCAGCCCGGACGGTTACTCTGGAAACACCATATATTTT
CDR3aa: CASSPDGYSGNTIYF

v_gene: TRBV29-1
abundance: -
j_gene: TRBJ2-1
d_gene: TRBD2
CDR3nt: TGCAGCGTGGGCACACTAGCGGGGGGGCTAAGTCATGAGCAGTTCTTC
CDR3aa: CSVGTLAGGLSHEQFF

v_gene: TRBV20-1
abundance: -
j_gene: TRBJ1-4
d_gene: -
CDR3nt: TGCAGTGCTAGTTCGGAAACCTCTAATGAAAAACTGTTTTTT
CDR3aa: CSASSETSNEKLFF

v_gene: TRBV2
abundance: few
j_gene: TRBJ1-1
d_gene: -
CDR3nt: TGTGCCAGCAGTGAAGCAGCAGGGAGAAACACTGAAGCTTTCTTT
CDR3aa: CASSEAAGRNTEAFF

v_gene: TRBV20-1
abundance: -
j_gene: TRBJ2-5
d_gene: TRBD1
CDR3nt: TGCAGTGCTAGCGGACAGGAGAAGACCCAGTACTTC
CDR3aa: CSASGQEKTQYF

v_gene: TRBV6-2/TRBV6-3
abundance: few
j_gene: TRBJ2-1
d_gene: -
CDR3nt: TGTGCCAGCACCAGCCCCGGGACAAACCCCCCTTACAATGAGCAGTTCTTC
CDR3aa: CASTSPGTNPPYNEQFF

v_gene: TRBV10-3
abundance: many
j_gene: TRBJ1-2
d_gene: -
CDR3nt: TGTGCCATCAGGGACGGGAACTATGGCTACACCTTC
CDR3aa: CAIRDGNYGYTF

v_gene: TRBV7-6
abundance: -
j_gene: TRBJ2-1
d_gene: TRBD1
CDR3nt: TGTGCCAGCAGCTTCCGGACAGGACCCTACAATGAGCAGTTCTTC
CDR3aa: CASSFRTGPYNEQFF

v_gene: TRBV5-6
abundance: few
j_gene: TRBJ2-2
d_gene: TRBD1
CDR3nt: TGTGCCAGCAGCTTGGCTGCGGACAGGGGCCTAACAGTCACCGGGGAGCTGTTTTTT
CDR3aa: CASSLAADRGLTVTGELFF

v_gene: TRBV7-9
abundance: -
j_gene: TRBJ2-7
d_gene: -
CDR3nt: TGTGCCAGCAGCTCCGATATCTCCTACGAGCAGTACTTC
CDR3aa: CASSSDISYEQYF

v_gene: TRBV2
abundance: -
j_gene: TRBJ1-4
d_gene: -
CDR3nt: TGTGCCAGCAGTGGTGTAGGAGTGGGGGAAAAACTGTTTTTT
CDR3aa: CASSGVGVGEKLFF

v_gene: TRBV29-1
abundance: -
j_gene: TRBJ2-6
d_gene: -
CDR3nt: TGCAGCTCACCAGACTCTGGGGCCAACGTCCTGACTTTC
CDR3aa: CSSPDSGANVLTF

v_gene: TRBV27
abundance: -
j_gene: TRBJ2-3
d_gene: TRBD2
CDR3nt: TGTGCCAGCGGAGGAACTGGACTAGCCGCAGATACGCAGTATTTT
CDR3aa: CASGGTGLAADTQYF

v_gene: TRBV12-3/TRBV12-4
abundance: -
j_gene: TRBJ1-3
d_gene: -
CDR3nt: TGTGCCAGCAGCCGGGACTTTGCCCCGGGAAACACCATATATTTT
CDR3aa: CASSRDFAPGNTIYF

v_gene: TRBV28
abundance: many
j_gene: TRBJ2-1
d_gene: -
CDR3nt: TGTGCCAGCAGCGCCGGGCCCTTTGGATACAATGAGCAGTTCTTC
CDR3aa: CASSAGPFGYNEQFF

v_gene: TRBV5-1
abundance: many
j_gene: TRBJ2-7
d_gene: -
CDR3nt: TGCGCCAGCAGTAGTCAACTATCCTACGAGCAGTACTTC
CDR3aa: CASSSQLSYEQYF

v_gene: TRBV29-1
abundance: many
j_gene: TRBJ1-1
d_gene: -
CDR3nt: TGCAGCGGCTCCCGGGTGAACACTGAAGCTTTCTTT
CDR3aa: CSGSRVNTEAFF

v_gene: TRBV7-9
abundance: few
j_gene: TRBJ2-1
d_gene: -
CDR3nt: TGTGCCAGCAGCTTTAGAGGAGGGTATGAGCAGTTCTTC
CDR3aa: CASSFRGGYEQFF

v_gene: TRBV29-1
abundance: -
j_gene: TRBJ2-2
d_gene: -
CDR3nt: TGCAGCGTTGGGGGAAGGATGTCCGGGGAGCTGTTTTTT
CDR3aa: CSVGGRMSGELFF

v_gene: TRBV3-1
abundance: -
j_gene: TRBJ2-1
d_gene: -
CDR3nt: TGTGCCAGCAGCTTCCGAATGGGGGCGCAGTTCTTC
CDR3aa: CASSFRMGAQFF

v_gene: TRBV7-2
abundance: -
j_gene: TRBJ2-6
d_gene: TRBD1
CDR3nt: TGTGCCAGCAGAAGACCGGGACAGGGTAAAAGAAGCGCTGGGGCCAACGTCCTGACTTTC
CDR3aa: CASRRPGQGKRSAGANVLTF

v_gene: TRBV6-6
abundance: -
j_gene: TRBJ2-7
d_gene: -
CDR3nt: TGTGCCAGCACCCTGGGGGATTACGAGCAGTACTTC
CDR3aa: CASTLGDYEQYF

v_gene: TRBV3-1
abundance: -
j_gene: TRBJ2-4
d_gene: -
CDR3nt: TGTGCCAGCAGCCAAGAGGGAGCAGGACTAGCCAAAAACATTCAGTACTTC
CDR3aa: CASSQEGAGLAKNIQYF

v_gene: TRBV6-1
abundance: few
j_gene: TRBJ2-1
d_gene: -
CDR3nt: TGTGCCAGCACCATCGGTAGATACAATGAGCAGTTCTTC
CDR3aa: CASTIGRYNEQFF

v_gene: TRBV12-3/TRBV12-4
abundance: few
j_gene: TRBJ2-7
d_gene: TRBD2
CDR3nt: TGTGCCACCCGGCGAGGCGGGGGGTCCTACGAGCAGTACTTC
CDR3aa: CATRRGGGSYEQYF

v_gene: TRBV5-6
abundance: -
j_gene: TRBJ1-1
d_gene: -
CDR3nt: TGTGCCAGCAGCTTGGTCGGGATGGACACTGAAGCTTTCTTT
CDR3aa: CASSLVGMDTEAFF

v_gene: TRBV9
abundance: -
j_gene: TRBJ2-3
d_gene: TRBD2
CDR3nt: TGTGCCAGCAGCGTAGCTCCGGGACTAGCGGGGGCCACAGATACGCAGTATTTT
CDR3aa: CASSVAPGLAGATDTQYF

v_gene: TRBV14
abundance: many
j_gene: TRBJ2-5
d_gene: TRBD1
CDR3nt: TGTGCCAGCAGCCAAGTAACCCCGACAGGGGATTCCGCGGGGACCCAGTACTTC
CDR3aa: CASSQVTPTGDSAGTQYF

v_gene: TRBV12-3/TRBV12-4
abundance: -
j_gene: TRBJ1-2
d_gene: TRBD1
CDR3nt: TGTGCCAGCAGTTTAGGGACAGGGGCTGGCTACACCTTC
CDR3aa: CASSLGTGAGYTF

v_gene: TRBV7-6
abundance: few
j_gene: TRBJ2-7
d_gene: -
CDR3nt: TGTGCCAGCAGCTTAATGAAGGGGGAGGAGCAGTACTTC
CDR3aa: CASSLMKGEEQYF

v_gene: TRBV11-2
abundance: few
j_gene: TRBJ1-6
d_gene: TRBD1
CDR3nt: TGTGCCAGCAGCAAACAAGGACAGGGAGGATCACCCCTCCACTTT
CDR3aa: CASSKQGQGGSPLHF

v_gene: TRBV29-1
abundance: few
j_gene: TRBJ2-1
d_gene: TRBD1
CDR3nt: TGCAGCGTGGACAGGAGGTTCTACAATGAGCAGTTCTTC
CDR3aa: CSVDRRFYNEQFF

v_gene: TRBV4-1
abundance: few
j_gene: TRBJ1-4
d_gene: TRBD1
CDR3nt: TGCGCCAGCAGCCACGGCAGGGGGCTGGTACCGACTAATGAAAAACTGTTTTTT
CDR3aa: CASSHGRGLVPTNEKLFF

v_gene: TRBV4-1
abundance: many
j_gene: TRBJ1-4
d_gene: -
CDR3nt: TGCGCCAGCAGCCAAGATAACAGGGTCTTTGAAAAACTGTTTTTT
CDR3aa: CASSQDNRVFEKLFF

v_gene: TRBV3-1
abundance: many
j_gene: TRBJ1-1
d_gene: -
CDR3nt: TGTGCCAGCAGCCGGACACAGAACACTGAAGCTTTCTTT
CDR3aa: CASSRTQNTEAFF

v_gene: TRBV7-9
abundance: -
j_gene: TRBJ2-7
d_gene: TRBD1
CDR3nt: TGTGCCAGCAGCTTATGGGGGACAGGTGGCTACGAGCAGTACTTC
CDR3aa: CASSLWGTGGYEQYF

v_gene: TRBV12-3/TRBV12-4
abundance: -
j_gene: TRBJ2-1
d_gene: TRBD1
CDR3nt: TGTGCCAGCAGTTGGAGACGGACAGGTAACAATGAGCAGTTCTTC
CDR3aa: CASSWRRTGNNEQFF

v_gene: TRBV5-6
abundance: -
j_gene: TRBJ1-1
d_gene: -
CDR3nt: TGTGCCAGCAGCTTGGCAGGTGGGGGCACTCAAGCTTTCTTT
CDR3aa: CASSLAGGGTQAFF

v_gene: TRBV29-1
abundance: few
j_gene: TRBJ1-2
d_gene: TRBD1
CDR3nt: TGCAGCGTGTGGGACAGATCCGGGCCCTACACCTTC
CDR3aa: CSVWDRSGPYTF

v_gene: TRBV6-5
abundance: few
j_gene: TRBJ2-7
d_gene: TRBD1
CDR3nt: TGTGCCAGCAGTTCCCCGGGACAGACCTACGAGCAGTACTTC
CDR3aa: CASSSPGQTYEQYF

v_gene: TRBV20-1
abundance: -
j_gene: TRBJ2-1
d_gene: TRBD2
CDR3nt: TGCAGTGCTAGTCCCCCGGACCGCGGGGGGAATGAGCAGTTCTTC
CDR3aa: CSASPPDRGGNEQFF

v_gene: TRBV12-3/TRBV12-4
abundance: many
j_gene: TRBJ2-7
d_gene: TRBD1
CDR3nt: TGTGCCAGCAGTCAACAGGGGGTCCCCAACGAGCAGTACTTC
CDR3aa: CASSQQGVPNEQYF

v_gene: TRBV12-3/TRBV12-4
abundance: few
j_gene: TRBJ2-1
d_gene: TRBD2
CDR3nt: TGTGCCAGCAGTCGACCTAGCGGACTTTACAATGAGCAGTTCTTC
CDR3aa: CASSRPSGLYNEQFF

v_gene: TRBV6-4
abundance: few
j_gene: TRBJ2-6
d_gene: -
CDR3nt: TGTGCCAGCAGTGAGCTGGGGGGGGCCAACGTCCTGACTTTC
CDR3aa: CASSELGGANVLTF

v_gene: TRBV29-1
abundance: few
j_gene: TRBJ1-1
d_gene: -
CDR3nt: TGCAGCGTTTGGGGAGGGAACGGGGCCTCTGAAGCTTTCTTT
CDR3aa: CSVWGGNGASEAFF